Listed below are T cell receptor beta chains from one sample, sequenced in a study of tumor-infiltrating lymphocytes in localized non-small cell lung cancer. The repertoire was sequenced with immunoSEQ multiplex PCR; TCRdb's copy has only in-frame clones and lacks some. The data contain around 25,000 clones, about two thirds of them singletons. Sequenced: lung tumor tissue. The receptors derive from a human donor with non-small cell lung cancer. CDR3s include the opening cysteine and the closing phenylalanine or tryptophan. D genes are given only for firm matches. Clone size is not always given. Where it is, it says once, few, many or a class for expanded clones.

v_call	j_call	d_call	clone_size	cdr3_aa	cdr3_nt
TRBV7-3	TRBJ2-1	.	.	CASSLGTEQFF	TGTGCCAGCAGCTTAGGGACAGAGCAGTTCTTC
TRBV4-2	TRBJ2-7	.	.	CASSPRDGNSYEQYF	TGTGCCAGCAGCCCCCGGGACGGTAACTCCTACGAGCAGTACTTC
TRBV19	TRBJ2-7	TRBD1	few	CASSRPGQLSSYEQYF	TGTGCCAGTAGTAGGCCGGGACAGCTGAGCTCCTACGAGCAGTACTTC
TRBV9	TRBJ2-5	.	large	CASSVAAASVETQYF	TGTGCCAGCAGCGTAGCAGCGGCTAGCGTAGAGACCCAGTACTTC
TRBV7-2	TRBJ1-1	.	once	CASSLGQLNTEAFF	TGTGCCAGCAGCTTAGGACAACTGAACACTGAAGCTTTCTTT
TRBV2	TRBJ1-5	.	medium-sized	CASSADLSNQPQHF	TGTGCCAGCAGCGCTGACCTTAGCAATCAGCCCCAGCATTTT
TRBV9	TRBJ2-1	TRBD2	.	CASSPQTSAISNEQFF	TGTGCCAGCAGCCCACAGACTAGCGCGATCAGTAATGAGCAGTTCTTC
TRBV30	TRBJ1-4	.	.	CAWSVALGGSTTNEKLFF	TGTGCCTGGAGTGTAGCCCTAGGAGGGAGTACAACTAATGAAAAACTGTTTTTT
TRBV7-2	TRBJ2-1	TRBD2	few	CASSGTRARHEQFF	TGTGCCAGCAGCGGGACTAGAGCCCGCCATGAGCAGTTCTTC
TRBV19	TRBJ2-1	.	few	CATRLSGNNEQFF	TGTGCCACAAGACTTTCTGGAAACAATGAGCAGTTCTTC
TRBV28	TRBJ1-2	.	.	CASLPGGVLFSYGYTF	TGTGCCAGCCTCCCTGGCGGGGTTCTTTTTAGCTATGGCTACACCTTC
TRBV15	TRBJ1-1	.	.	CATSRVEGNEAFF	TGTGCCACCAGCAGAGTCGAGGGGAATGAAGCTTTCTTT
TRBV4-2	TRBJ2-7	.	.	CASSAALEGSYEQYF	TGTGCCAGCAGCGCAGCACTAGAGGGCTCCTACGAGCAGTACTTC
TRBV5-8	TRBJ2-6	.	.	CASSLKFVVQGFGANVLTF	TGTGCCAGCAGCTTGAAGTTTGTTGTGCAGGGCTTCGGGGCCAACGTCCTGACTTTC
TRBV10-3	TRBJ1-5	.	.	CAISDPGGNQPQHF	TGTGCCATCAGTGACCCGGGGGGGAATCAGCCCCAGCATTTT
TRBV10-2	TRBJ2-7	TRBD1	medium-sized	CASSGGAGGEQYF	TGCGCCAGCAGTGGGGGTGCAGGGGGCGAGCAGTACTTC
TRBV6-1	TRBJ1-4	.	many	CASIKGQGWDEKLFF	TGTGCCAGCATCAAAGGTCAGGGTTGGGATGAAAAACTGTTTTTT
TRBV7-9	TRBJ1-1	TRBD1	few	CASRRDRGRNTEAFF	TGTGCCAGCAGACGGGACAGGGGACGAAACACTGAAGCTTTCTTT
TRBV27	TRBJ2-7	TRBD1	.	CASWDSPYEQYF	TGTGCCAGTTGGGACAGTCCGTACGAGCAGTACTTC
TRBV5-8	TRBJ2-5	TRBD1	few	CASSGQGQETQYF	TGTGCCAGCTCCGGACAGGGGCAAGAGACCCAGTACTTC
TRBV7-2	TRBJ2-3	.	once	CASSLSANLPTDTQYF	TGTGCCAGCAGCCTCTCGGCTAACCTCCCGACAGATACGCAGTATTTT
TRBV30	TRBJ1-1	.	.	CAWSVAIPGTLSNTEAFF	TGTGCCTGGAGTGTCGCAATCCCAGGGACACTATCGAACACTGAAGCTTTCTTT
TRBV7-2	TRBJ1-1	.	.	CASSERVSGVAFF	TGTGCCAGCAGCGAAAGGGTCTCGGGAGTAGCTTTCTTT
TRBV7-2	TRBJ1-2	.	medium-sized	CASSPDRYGYTF	TGTGCCAGCAGCCCCGACAGATATGGCTACACCTTC
TRBV6-5	TRBJ2-1	.	.	CASSLTAYNEQFF	TGTGCCAGCAGTTTGACAGCGTACAATGAGCAGTTCTTC
TRBV18	TRBJ1-3	.	.	CASSGLANTIYF	TGTGCCAGCTCTGGGTTGGCTAACACCATATATTTT
TRBV5-1	TRBJ1-4	.	once	CASSLTQRATNEKLFF	TGCGCCAGCAGCTTGACGCAGAGAGCAACTAATGAAAAACTGTTTTTT
TRBV19	TRBJ1-1	.	.	CASSTSDGSGAEAFF	TGTGCCAGTAGTACATCGGACGGTTCTGGGGCTGAAGCTTTCTTT
TRBV4-2	TRBJ2-1	TRBD2	.	CASSQEMGAGGNYNEQFF	TGTGCCAGCAGCCAAGAAATGGGGGCGGGAGGGAACTACAATGAGCAGTTCTTC
TRBV5-1	TRBJ2-3	.	few	CASSLGLSSTDTQYF	TGCGCCAGCAGCTTGGGTTTGTCGAGCACAGATACGCAGTATTTT
TRBV12-5	TRBJ2-2	.	.	CASGLAASGGENTGELFF	TGTGCTAGTGGTTTGGCCGCTTCCGGGGGCGAGAACACCGGGGAGCTGTTTTTT
TRBV11-2	TRBJ2-2	.	.	CASSLAEAATGELFF	TGTGCCAGCAGCTTAGCGGAGGCAGCCACCGGGGAGCTGTTTTTT
TRBV7-3	TRBJ2-5	.	.	CASSVGSGTYETQYF	TGTGCCAGCAGCGTTGGCTCCGGGACATATGAGACCCAGTACTTC
TRBV4-1	TRBJ2-7	TRBD2	few	CASSHLAGGHYEQYF	TGCGCCAGCAGCCACCTAGCGGGAGGGCACTACGAGCAGTACTTC
TRBV2	TRBJ1-1	.	.	CASSPPGEVRTEAFF	TGTGCCAGCAGTCCTCCGGGGGAGGTCAGGACTGAAGCTTTCTTT
TRBV14	TRBJ1-1	.	.	CASNPYVNTEAFF	TGTGCCAGCAACCCCTATGTGAACACTGAAGCTTTCTTT
TRBV6-5	TRBJ2-7	.	medium-sized	CASRRLGEQYF	TGTGCCAGCAGGAGGTTGGGGGAGCAGTACTTC
TRBV6-1	TRBJ1-6	.	few	CASSEAQSTPLHF	TGTGCCAGCAGTGAGGCCCAAAGTACACCCCTCCACTTT
TRBV28	TRBJ1-2	.	.	CASRTGTLIYGYTF	TGTGCCAGTAGAACCGGGACACTGATCTATGGCTACACCTTC
TRBV2	TRBJ1-1	.	.	CASRNLGVVNTEAFF	TGTGCCAGCAGGAACCTTGGGGTCGTGAACACTGAAGCTTTCTTT
TRBV11-3	TRBJ1-1	TRBD1	.	CASSLVGQGKAFF	TGTGCCAGCAGCTTAGTGGGACAGGGCAAGGCTTTCTTT
TRBV20-1	TRBJ2-3	.	few	CSAGHTDTQYF	TGCAGTGCGGGACACACAGATACGCAGTATTTT
TRBV6-5	TRBJ1-5	.	.	CASSKGDHQPQHF	TGTGCCAGCAGCAAAGGGGACCATCAGCCCCAGCATTTT
TRBV5-4	TRBJ2-1	.	.	CASSLETDSYNEQFF	TGTGCCAGCAGCTTGGAGACAGACTCCTACAATGAGCAGTTCTTC
TRBV5-5	TRBJ2-3	.	.	CASSLEIRDTQYF	TGTGCCAGCAGCTTAGAGATTCGGGATACGCAGTATTTT
TRBV5-4	TRBJ1-5	TRBD1	.	CASSSLTGQGNQPQHF	TGTGCCAGCAGCTCTCTAACCGGACAGGGCAATCAGCCCCAGCATTTT
TRBV5-1	TRBJ2-7	.	.	CASSPNSAGEQYF	TGCGCCAGCAGCCCTAACAGCGCCGGCGAGCAGTACTTC
TRBV5-4	TRBJ1-3	.	many	CASSLAGSSAGNTIYF	TGTGCCAGCAGCTTGGCCGGGTCGTCTGCTGGAAACACCATATATTTT
TRBV2	TRBJ2-7	.	.	CASSDGLDYEQYF	TGTGCCAGCAGTGACGGACTGGACTACGAGCAGTACTTC
TRBV29-1	TRBJ1-2	.	.	CSVGGGIYGYTF	TGCAGCGTTGGTGGTGGAATCTATGGCTACACCTTC
TRBV27	TRBJ2-1	TRBD2	.	CASSPGLAGVGGSYNEQFF	TGTGCCAGCAGTCCCGGACTAGCGGGAGTAGGTGGATCCTACAATGAGCAGTTCTTC